Given below is one TCR beta chain in context. The data were obtained in a study of control samples from healthy donors and cancer patients. Assay: immunoSEQ multiplex PCR; the TCRdb copy retains only in-frame clones and omits some. Of about 110,000 clones listed, roughly 90% are singletons. CDR1 and CDR2 from the germline V gene are SEHNR and FQNEAQ (reference sequence). CDR3 length: 13 amino acids. Trimming pared 2 bases from V and 1 base from J, leaving 5 bases between. This TCR was recovered from a woman in her 50s in good health. Source material: blood. V gene TRBV7-9 combines with J gene TRBJ1-1, with D possibly being TRBD1 (5 bases). The CDR3: CASSLTGNTEAFF. CDR3 sequence (DNA): TGTGCCAGCAGCTTAACAGGGAACACTGAAGCTTTCTTT.